This TCR beta chain was found in a study of identifying expanded T cells in peripheral blood. Trimming took 3 bases from V and 3 from J, leaving 13 bases between them. Germline V gene lookup returns CDR1 SGDLS and CDR2 YYNGEE. The CDR3 contains 15 residues. TCRdb's table, derived via immunoSEQ multiplex PCR, lists solely in-frame clones and lacks some. The sample holds around 84,000 clones, about 90% seen once. Collection occurred without any documented infections or immune events in donors. Points on this clone: The antigen is unknown.

Findings and limits, study-wide: Roughly 1.2 clones differed between technical replicates, versus 16.4 and 19 over time.

The sequenced material came from blood. The gene calls are TRBV9 and TRBJ1-5; no firm D call. The clonotype originates from a person between 18 and 75 years old in good health. CDR3 in amino acids: CASSADGRNNQPQHF. The CDR3 DNA reads TGTGCCAGCAGCGCCGACGGACGGAACAATCAGCCCCAGCATTTT.